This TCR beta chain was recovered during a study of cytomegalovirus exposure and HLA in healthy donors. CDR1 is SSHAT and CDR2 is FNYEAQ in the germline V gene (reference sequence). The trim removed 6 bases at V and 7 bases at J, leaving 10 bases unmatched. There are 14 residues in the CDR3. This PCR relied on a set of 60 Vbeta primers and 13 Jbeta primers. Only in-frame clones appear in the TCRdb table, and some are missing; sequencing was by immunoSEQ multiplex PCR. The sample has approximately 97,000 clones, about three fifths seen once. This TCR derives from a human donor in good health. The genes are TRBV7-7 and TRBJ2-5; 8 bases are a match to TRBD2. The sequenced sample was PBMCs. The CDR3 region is CASSPTSARGTQYF. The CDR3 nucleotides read TGTGCCAGCAGTCCGACTAGCGCCCGGGGGACCCAGTACTTC.